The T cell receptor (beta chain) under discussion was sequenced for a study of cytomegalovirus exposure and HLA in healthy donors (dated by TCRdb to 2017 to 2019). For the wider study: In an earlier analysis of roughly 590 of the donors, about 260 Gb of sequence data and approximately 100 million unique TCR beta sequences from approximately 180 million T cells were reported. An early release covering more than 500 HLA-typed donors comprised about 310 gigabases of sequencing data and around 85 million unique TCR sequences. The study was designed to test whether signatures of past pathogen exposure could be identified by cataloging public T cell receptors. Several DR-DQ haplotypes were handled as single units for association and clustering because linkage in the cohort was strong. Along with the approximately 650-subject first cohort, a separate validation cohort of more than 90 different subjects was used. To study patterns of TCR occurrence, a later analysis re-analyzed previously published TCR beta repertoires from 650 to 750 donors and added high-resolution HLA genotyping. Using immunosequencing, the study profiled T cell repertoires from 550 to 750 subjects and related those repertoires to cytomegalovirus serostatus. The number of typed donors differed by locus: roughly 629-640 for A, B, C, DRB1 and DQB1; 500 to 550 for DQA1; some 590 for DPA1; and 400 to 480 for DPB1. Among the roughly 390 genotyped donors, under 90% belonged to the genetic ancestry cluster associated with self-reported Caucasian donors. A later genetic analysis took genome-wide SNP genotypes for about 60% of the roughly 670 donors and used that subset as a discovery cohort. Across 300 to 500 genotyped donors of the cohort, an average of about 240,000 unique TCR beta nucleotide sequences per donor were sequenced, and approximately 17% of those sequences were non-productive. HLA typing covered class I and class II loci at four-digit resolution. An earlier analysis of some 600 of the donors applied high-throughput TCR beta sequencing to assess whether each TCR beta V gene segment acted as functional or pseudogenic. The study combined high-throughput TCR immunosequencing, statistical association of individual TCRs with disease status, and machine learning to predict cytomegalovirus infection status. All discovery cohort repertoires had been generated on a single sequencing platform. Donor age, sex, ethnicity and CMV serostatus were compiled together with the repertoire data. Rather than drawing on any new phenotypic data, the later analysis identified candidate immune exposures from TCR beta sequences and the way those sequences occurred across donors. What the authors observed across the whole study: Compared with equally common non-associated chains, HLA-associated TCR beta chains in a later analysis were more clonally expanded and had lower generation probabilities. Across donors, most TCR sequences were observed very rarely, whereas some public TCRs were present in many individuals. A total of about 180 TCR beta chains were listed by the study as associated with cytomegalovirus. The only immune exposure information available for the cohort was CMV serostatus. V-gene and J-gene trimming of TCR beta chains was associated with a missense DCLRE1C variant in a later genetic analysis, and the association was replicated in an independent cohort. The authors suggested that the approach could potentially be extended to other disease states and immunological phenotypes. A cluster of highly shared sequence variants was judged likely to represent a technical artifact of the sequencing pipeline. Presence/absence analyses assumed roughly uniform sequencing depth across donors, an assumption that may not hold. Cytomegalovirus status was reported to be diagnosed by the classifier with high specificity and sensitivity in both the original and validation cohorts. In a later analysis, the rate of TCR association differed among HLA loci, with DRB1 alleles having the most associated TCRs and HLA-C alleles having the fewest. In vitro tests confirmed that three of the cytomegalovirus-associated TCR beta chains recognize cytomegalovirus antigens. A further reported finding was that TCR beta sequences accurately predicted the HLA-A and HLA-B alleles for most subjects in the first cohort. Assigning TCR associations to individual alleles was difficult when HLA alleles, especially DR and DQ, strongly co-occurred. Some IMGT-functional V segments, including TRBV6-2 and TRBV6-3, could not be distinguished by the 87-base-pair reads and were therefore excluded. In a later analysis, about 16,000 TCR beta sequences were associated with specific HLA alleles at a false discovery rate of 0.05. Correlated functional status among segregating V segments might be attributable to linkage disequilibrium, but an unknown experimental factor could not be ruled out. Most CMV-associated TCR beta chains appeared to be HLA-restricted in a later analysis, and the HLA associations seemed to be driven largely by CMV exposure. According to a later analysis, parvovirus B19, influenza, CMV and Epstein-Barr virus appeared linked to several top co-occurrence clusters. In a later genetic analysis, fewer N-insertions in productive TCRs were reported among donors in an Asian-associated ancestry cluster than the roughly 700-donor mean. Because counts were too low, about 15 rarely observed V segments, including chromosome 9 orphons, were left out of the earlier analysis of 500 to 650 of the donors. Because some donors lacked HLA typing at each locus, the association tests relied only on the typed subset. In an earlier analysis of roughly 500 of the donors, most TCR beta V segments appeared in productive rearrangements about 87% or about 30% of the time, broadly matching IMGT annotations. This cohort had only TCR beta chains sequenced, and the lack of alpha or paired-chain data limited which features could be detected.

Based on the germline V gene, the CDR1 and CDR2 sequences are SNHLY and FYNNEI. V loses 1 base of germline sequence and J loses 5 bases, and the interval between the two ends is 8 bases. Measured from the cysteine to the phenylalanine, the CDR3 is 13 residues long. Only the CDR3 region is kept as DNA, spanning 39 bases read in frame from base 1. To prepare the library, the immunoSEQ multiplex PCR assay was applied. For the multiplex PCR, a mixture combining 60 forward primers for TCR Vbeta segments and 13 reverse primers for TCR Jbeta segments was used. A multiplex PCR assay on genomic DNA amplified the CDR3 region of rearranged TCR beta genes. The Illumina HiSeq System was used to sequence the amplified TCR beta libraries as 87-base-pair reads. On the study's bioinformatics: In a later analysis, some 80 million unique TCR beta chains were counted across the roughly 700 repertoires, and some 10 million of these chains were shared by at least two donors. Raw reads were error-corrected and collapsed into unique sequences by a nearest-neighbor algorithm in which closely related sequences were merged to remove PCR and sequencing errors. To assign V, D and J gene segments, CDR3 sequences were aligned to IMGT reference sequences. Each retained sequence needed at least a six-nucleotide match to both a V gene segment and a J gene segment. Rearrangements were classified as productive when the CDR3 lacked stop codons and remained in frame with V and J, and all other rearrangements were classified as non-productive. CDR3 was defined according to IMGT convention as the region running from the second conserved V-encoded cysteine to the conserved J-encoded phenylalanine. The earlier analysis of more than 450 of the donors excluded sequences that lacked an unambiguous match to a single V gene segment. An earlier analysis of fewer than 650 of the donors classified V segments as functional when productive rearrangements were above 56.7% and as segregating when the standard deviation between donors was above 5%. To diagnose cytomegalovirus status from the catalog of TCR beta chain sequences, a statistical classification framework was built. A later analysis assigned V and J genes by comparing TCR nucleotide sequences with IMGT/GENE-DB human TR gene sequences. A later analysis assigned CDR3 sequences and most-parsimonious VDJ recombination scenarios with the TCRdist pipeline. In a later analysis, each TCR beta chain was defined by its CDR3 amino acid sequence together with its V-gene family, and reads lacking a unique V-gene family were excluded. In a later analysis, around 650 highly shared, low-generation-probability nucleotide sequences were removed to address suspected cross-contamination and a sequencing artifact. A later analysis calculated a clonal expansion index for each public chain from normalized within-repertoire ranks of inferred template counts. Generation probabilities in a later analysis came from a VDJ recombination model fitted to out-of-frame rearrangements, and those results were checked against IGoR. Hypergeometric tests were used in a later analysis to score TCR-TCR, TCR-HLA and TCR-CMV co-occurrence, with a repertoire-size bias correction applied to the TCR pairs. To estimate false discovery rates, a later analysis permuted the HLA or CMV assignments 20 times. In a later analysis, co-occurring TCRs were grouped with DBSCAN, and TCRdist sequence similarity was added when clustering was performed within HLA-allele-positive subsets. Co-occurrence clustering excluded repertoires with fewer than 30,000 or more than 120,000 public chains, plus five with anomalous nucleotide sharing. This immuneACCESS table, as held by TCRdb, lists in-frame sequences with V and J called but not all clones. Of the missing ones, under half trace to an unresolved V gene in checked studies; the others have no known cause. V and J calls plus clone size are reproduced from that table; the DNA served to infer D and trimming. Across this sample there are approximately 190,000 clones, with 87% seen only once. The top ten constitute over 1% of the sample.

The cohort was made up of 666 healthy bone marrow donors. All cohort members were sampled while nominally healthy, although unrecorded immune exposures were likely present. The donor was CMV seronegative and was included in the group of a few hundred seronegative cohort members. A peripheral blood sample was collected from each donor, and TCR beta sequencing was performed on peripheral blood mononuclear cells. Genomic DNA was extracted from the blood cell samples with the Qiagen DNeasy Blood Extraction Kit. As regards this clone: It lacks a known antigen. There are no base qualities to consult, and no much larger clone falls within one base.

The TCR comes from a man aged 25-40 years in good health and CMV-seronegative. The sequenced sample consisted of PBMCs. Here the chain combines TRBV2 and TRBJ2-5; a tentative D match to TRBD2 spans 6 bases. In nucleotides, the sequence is TGTGCCAGCAGTGAAGAGGAGGGGGAGACCCAGTACTTC. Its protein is CASSEEEGETQYF.